Below are 18 T cell receptor beta chains sequenced from a single sample in a study of PD-1 blockade in classical Hodgkin lymphoma. As for time point: cycle 4 day 1 (C4D1), after six to seven weeks of nivolumab. All patients relapsed after autologous stem cell transplantation, and brentuximab vedotin exposure varied. Purification of CD4+ T cells from thawed PBMCs was performed via magnetic negative selection. Assay: immunoSEQ multiplex PCR; the TCRdb copy retains only in-frame clones and omits some. The repertoire holds around 30,000 clones, about 82% seen once, with about 0.64% in the top ten. The material sequenced was CD4+ T cells from blood, taken before the fourth cycle of nivolumab. The receptor source for this set is a human donor with classical Hodgkin lymphoma.

The chain has TRBV7-2 and TRBJ2-1; a weak D match, TRBD2 (5 bases). CDR3 length equals 12 residues. Per the germline V gene, CDR1 is SGHTA and CDR2 is FQGNSA. The ends were cut back, 1 base at V and 13 bases at J, with 11 bases in the middle. CDR3 bases: TGTGCCAGCAGCTTAGAACAGCGGACCCAGTTCTTC. Translated: CASSLEQRTQFF.

V usage is TRBV30 and J usage is TRBJ2-1; perhaps TRBD2 as D (6 bases). Looked up from germline, CDR1 is GTSNPN and CDR2 is SVGIG (reference sequence). Trimming took 5 bases from V and 7 from J, leaving 15 bases between them. There are 13 residues in the CDR3. The CDR3 DNA reads as TGTGCCTGGGGAGGGGAGTTGTGGAATGAGCAGTTCTTC. The encoded protein is CAWGGELWNEQFF.

V usage is TRBV15 and J usage is TRBJ2-7, with D unclear. Germline V gene lookup returns CDR1 LNHNV and CDR2 YYDKDF (reference sequence). There are 15 residues in the CDR3. Trimming cost V 5 bases and J 5 bases, with 19 bases left between them. CDR3 nucleotides: TGTGCCACCAGCGCTAGACGGAGAGGCGGTGACGAGCAGTACTTC. Translation: CATSARRRGGDEQYF.

The rearrangement uses TRBV5-1 and TRBJ2-1; 10 nucleotides align to TRBD2. The V gene's germline CDR1 is SGHRS and CDR2 YFSETQ. Trimming cost V 1 base and J 0 bases; bases outside gene matches: 1. The CDR3 loop spans 16 amino acids. The CDR3 nucleotides read TGCGCCAGCAGCTTGCTAGCGGGGGCCTCCTACAATGAGCAGTTCTTC. Its protein product is CASSLLAGASYNEQFF.

The chain employs TRBV5-1 and TRBJ1-5; possibly TRBD1 for D (5 bases). CDR1 is SGHRS and CDR2 is YFSETQ in the germline V gene. This CDR3 spans 15 amino acids. Trimming left V 0 bases short and J 0 bases short, with 7 bases between. CDR3 coding DNA: TGCGCCAGCAGCTTGGATACAGGTAGCAATCAGCCCCAGCATTTT. Translating it yields CASSLDTGSNQPQHF.

The chain couples TRBV5-1 to TRBJ1-5; D remains unclear. From germline, CDR1 is SGHRS and CDR2 YFSETQ. Trimming left V 4 bases short and J 5 bases short, with 16 bases between. This CDR3 is 15 amino acids long. The CDR3 nucleotides are TGCGCCAGCAGCAGATCCGGCGACATCGATCAGCCCCAGCATTTT. The encoded protein is CASSRSGDIDQPQHF.

The chain uses TRBV5-1 and TRBJ1-4; TRBD1 might be the D (6 bases). The germline gives CDR1 SGHRS, CDR2 YFSETQ. V gave up 3 bases and J gave up 0 bases, with 9 bases separating them. The CDR3 has 15 residues. In nucleotides, the CDR3 is TGCGCCAGCAGCTCTACAGGGCCAACTAATGAAAAACTGTTTTTT. Translated, it gives CASSSTGPTNEKLFF.

The chain employs TRBV11-2 and TRBJ2-1; TRBD2 is a possible D gene (6 bases). This CDR3 has 14 residues. Germline V CDR1 and CDR2: SGHAT, FQNNGV. Trimming removed 2 bases from V and 7 bases from J, with 12 bases in between. CDR3 nucleotide sequence: TGTGCCAGCAGCTTATGGCGGGGAAAAAATGAGCAGTTCTTC. It encodes CASSLWRGKNEQFF. Looking up the rest from reference TRBV11-2 and TRBJ2-1 gives the full variable domain: EAGVAQSPRYKIIEKRQSVAFWCNPISGHATLYWYQQILGQGPKLLIQFQNNGVVDDSQLPKDRFSAERLKGVDSTLKIQPAKLEDSAVYLCASSLWRGKNEQFFGPGTRLTVL.

V is TRBV5-1 and J is TRBJ2-5; maybe TRBD1 (7 bases). This CDR3 contains 21 residues. V gave up 0 bases and J gave up 2 bases, with 29 bases separating them. CDR1 is SGHRS, CDR2 YFSETQ, per germline. The CDR3 DNA reads as TGCGCCAGCAGCTTGGCCCTCCGGGGGCGACAGGGCGGACTTGTGCAAGAGACCCAGTACTTC. Translated: CASSLALRGRQGGLVQETQYF. Drawing the rest from reference TRBV5-1 and TRBJ2-5, the complete variable domain is KAGVTQTPRYLIKTRGQQVTLSCSPISGHRSVSWYQQTPGQGLQFLFEYFSETQRNKGNFPGRFSGRQFSNSRSEMNVSTLELGDSALYLCASSLALRGRQGGLVQETQYFGPGTRLLVL.

The V and J genes are TRBV13 and TRBJ2-3; D might be TRBD1 (5 bases). Germline V gene data show CDR1 as PRHDT and CDR2 as FYEKMQ (reference sequence). V was clipped by 2 bases and J by 0 bases, with 9 bases between them. This CDR3 spans 15 amino acids. The CDR3 reads CASSLMGPSTDTQYF. The CDR3 bases are TGTGCCAGCAGCTTAATGGGGCCTAGCACAGATACGCAGTATTTT.

V usage is TRBV7-8 and J usage is TRBJ1-5; 7 bases agree with TRBD1. After removal of 4 bases from V and 0 bases from J, the junction contained 6 bases not matched to a gene. The CDR3 sequence is 16 residues long. Germline assignment: CDR1 SGHVS and CDR2 FQNEAQ. The CDR3 sequence: CASSSRDRGSNQPQHF. CDR3 bases: TGTGCCAGCAGCTCGAGGGACAGAGGTAGCAATCAGCCCCAGCATTTT.

The J gene is TRBJ1-5, the V gene TRBV7-2, with 7 bases identical to TRBD1. Per germline, CDR1 SGHTA and CDR2 FQGNSA. With 1 base clipped from V and 0 bases from J, the junction kept 3 bases outside the gene matches. The CDR3 has 16 amino acids. This CDR3 is CASSLGRGFSNQPQHF. CDR3 nucleotide sequence: TGTGCCAGCAGCTTAGGCAGGGGGTTTAGCAATCAGCCCCAGCATTTT.

V and J are TRBV5-4 and TRBJ2-7; 12 bases line up with TRBD1. Germline lookup yields CDR1 SGHNT and CDR2 YYREEE (reference sequence). The junction had 7 bases not matched to a gene; V was cut back by 3 bases and J by 6 bases. There are 15 residues in the CDR3. The CDR3 protein is CASSSRDRGQAEQYF. For the CDR3, the DNA is TGTGCCAGCAGCTCCCGGGACAGGGGGCAAGCCGAGCAGTACTTC.

This chain connects TRBV18 to TRBJ2-5; D might be TRBD2 (5 bases). The V end lost 6 bases, the J end lost 0 bases, and 20 bases lay between the germline ends. Germline CDR1 is KGHSH and CDR2 is LQKENI. This CDR3 contains 17 residues. The DNA for the CDR3 is TGTGCCAGCTCGCCTGACATTACCCGGGGTTACCAAGAGACCCAGTACTTC. Its translation: CASSPDITRGYQETQYF.

V and J are TRBV5-1 and TRBJ2-3; the D is unclear. CDR1 is SGHRS and CDR2 is YFSETQ in the germline V gene. V lost 0 bases and J lost 5, with 10 bases in between. The CDR3 consists of 14 residues. The CDR3 nucleotides are TGCGCCAGCAGCTTGGACGGGCGCGGAGATACGCAGTATTTT. Residues: CASSLDGRGDTQYF.

J is TRBJ2-3 and V is TRBV5-1, with D perhaps TRBD2 (6 bases). This CDR3 is built from 15 residues. Trimming removed 0 bases from V and 0 bases from J, with 8 bases in between. Germline V gene data show CDR1 as SGHRS and CDR2 as YFSETQ. CDR3 in amino acids: CASSLAGESTDTQYF. In nucleotides, the CDR3 is TGCGCCAGCAGCTTGGCGGGGGAAAGCACAGATACGCAGTATTTT.

Only one count was recorded for this clone. The V and J genes are TRBV6-6 and TRBJ2-7, with 8 positions matching TRBD1. V lost 5 bases and J lost 1; bases outside the gene matches: 4. CDR1 MNHNY and CDR2 SVGAGI come from the germline V gene (reference sequence). The CDR3 is 14 amino acids. The CDR3 DNA reads TGTGCCAGCAGTGGTACAGGGGGGTCCTACGAGCAGTACTTC. Protein product: CASSGTGGSYEQYF.

In its sample, this clone was seen a few times. V gene TRBV30 combines with J gene TRBJ1-6; D unclear. Trimming shortened V by 8 bases and J by 4 bases, and 12 bases separated the two germline ends. The CDR3 is made up of 13 amino acids. Germline V gene sequence: CDR1 GTSNPN, CDR2 SVGIG (reference sequence). This CDR3 reads CAITTGYNSPLHF. The CDR3, as DNA: TGTGCCATAACAACGGGATATAATTCACCCCTCCACTTT.